Listed below are T cell receptor beta chains from one sample, sequenced in a study of blood T cell repertoires in COVID-19. TCRdb's copy holds only in-frame clones and misses some; the assay was immunoSEQ multiplex PCR. The table has approximately 200,000 clones, approximately 81% seen once. Sample: peripheral blood. The receptors were gathered from a woman aged 60-70 years who had recovered from COVID-19. Each CDR3 is given with its conserved first and last residue. The order of the fields is J gene, clone size, V gene, D gene, CDR3 DNA, CDR3 protein. A D gene is named only where the DNA matches it firmly. Clone size is stated in some rows and not others, as once, few, many or a class when expanded.

>TRBJ2-5|NA|TRBV18|NA
TGTGCCAGCTCACCCCCAGGGCGTGGAGAGACCCAGTACTTC
CASSPPGRGETQYF
>TRBJ2-7|NA|TRBV6-2/TRBV6-3|NA
TGTGCCAGCAGTGCCGGGACACCCCCGTTGACGTACTTC
CASSAGTPPLTYF
>TRBJ2-2|once|TRBV7-3|TRBD2
TGTGCCAGCAGCTTAGGGACTAGCGGGGGCCTGAACACCGGGGAGCTGTTTTTT
CASSLGTSGGLNTGELFF
>TRBJ1-2|NA|TRBV3-1/TRBV3-2|TRBD1
TGTGCCAGCAGCCAAGATTCCAGGGGGGTTTACGGCTACACCTTC
CASSQDSRGVYGYTF
>TRBJ2-7|NA|TRBV15|NA
TGTGCCACCAGCAGAGATCGGGCAGGGGTACACGAGCAGTACTTC
CATSRDRAGVHEQYF
>TRBJ2-7|NA|TRBV5-5|NA
TGTGCCAGCAGCTTGACAGGCGAGCAGTACTTC
CASSLTGEQYF
>TRBJ1-4|NA|TRBV19|TRBD1
TGTGCCAGTAGTATCCCACAGGGGGAAAAACTGTTTTTT
CASSIPQGEKLFF
>TRBJ2-7|NA|TRBV29-1|NA
TGCAGCGTTGACGGCGCAGGGACTCCCTACGAGCAGTACTTC
CSVDGAGTPYEQYF
>TRBJ1-1|many|TRBV18|TRBD1
TGTGCCAGCTCACGGACAGGGCCTGAAGCTTTCTTT
CASSRTGPEAFF
>TRBJ1-1|NA|TRBV5-5|NA
TGTGCCAGCAGCTTGGCCGTCGGGGTTACTGAAGCTTTCTTT
CASSLAVGVTEAFF
>TRBJ1-1|NA|TRBV5-1|TRBD1
TGCGCCAGCAGCCTTAAAGGACGGGACAGGGGAAGGGCTGAAGCTTTCTTT
CASSLKGRDRGRAEAFF
>TRBJ1-6|NA|TRBV5-1|NA
TGCGCCAGCAGCTTGGCCCAGGGTAACAATTCACCCCTCCACTTT
CASSLAQGNNSPLHF
>TRBJ2-1|NA|TRBV30|TRBD2
TGTGCCTGGAAGGGACTAGCGACTTACAATGAGCAGTTCTTC
CAWKGLATYNEQFF
>TRBJ2-1|NA|TRBV6-5|NA
TGTGCCAGCACCCCGGGGGTAGCGGACAATGAGCAGTTCTTC
CASTPGVADNEQFF
>TRBJ1-2|NA|TRBV2|NA
TGTGCCGACAGCAGTGCTGGCTACACCTTC
CADSSAGYTF
>TRBJ2-5|NA|TRBV6-5|TRBD2
TGTGCCAGCAGTTACGCGCTAGCGGGCGAGACCCAGTACTTC
CASSYALAGETQYF
>TRBJ2-2|NA|TRBV9|TRBD2
TGTGCCAGCAGCGTTAGCGGGGGGGCGGACACCGGGGAGCTGTTTTTT
CASSVSGGADTGELFF
>TRBJ2-5|once|TRBV5-4|NA
TGTGCCAGCCGATCGTTTGGGCGGGGAGAGACCCAGTACTTC
CASRSFGRGETQYF
>TRBJ2-1|few|TRBV3-1/TRBV3-2|TRBD2
TGTGCCAGCAGCCCGTGGACTAGCGGGGGGAAATACAATGAGCAGTTCTTC
CASSPWTSGGKYNEQFF
>TRBJ2-7|NA|TRBV4-1|NA
TGCGCCAGCAGCCAAGGAGTGAGGCAGGGGTTCCACGAGCAGTACTTC
CASSQGVRQGFHEQYF
>TRBJ1-5|NA|TRBV6-1|NA
TGTGCCAGCAGTGAACAAGGACATAGCAATCAGCCCCAGCATTTT
CASSEQGHSNQPQHF
>TRBJ1-2|few|TRBV27|NA
TGTGCCAGCAGTTTAAGCCGAGGGCAGGGCTACACCTTC
CASSLSRGQGYTF
>TRBJ2-2|few|TRBV10-1|NA
TGCGCCAGCAGTGAGTACCCTAGAGGCACCGGGGAGCTGTTTTTT
CASSEYPRGTGELFF
>TRBJ1-1|NA|TRBV7-9|NA
TGTGCCAGCAGCTTAGGTCCCTACGAAGCTTTCTTT
CASSLGPYEAFF
>TRBJ1-4|once|TRBV6-6|NA
TGTGCCAGCAGTTACCAGGGGATTCCTAATGAAAAACTGTTTTTT
CASSYQGIPNEKLFF
>TRBJ1-1|few|TRBV11-1|NA
TGTGCCAGCAGCTCCGTAATACGAGGCACTGAAGCTTTCTTT
CASSSVIRGTEAFF
>TRBJ2-7|NA|TRBV9|NA
TGTGCCAGCAGCGTAGCGTACAGGGATGGCGAGCAGTACTTC
CASSVAYRDGEQYF
>TRBJ2-2|NA|TRBV5-1|TRBD1
TGCGCCAGCAGCCAGGACAGGGGAAGTACCGGGGAGCTGTTTTTT
CASSQDRGSTGELFF
>TRBJ2-2|NA|TRBV19|TRBD1
TGTGCCAGTCGCTACCTCAGGACAGGGGGCACCGGGGAGCTGTTTTTT
CASRYLRTGGTGELFF
>TRBJ2-1|NA|TRBV7-2|TRBD2
TGTGCCAGCAGCAGTCCCCCTCCCTTTAGCGGGGGGGGGAATGAGCAGTTCTTC
CASSSPPPFSGGGNEQFF
>TRBJ2-7|NA|TRBV5-6|NA
TGTGCCAGCAGCTTAGGGGGAGAGACCGAGCAGTACTTC
CASSLGGETEQYF